The sequence of this TCR beta chain was determined in a study of T cell responses to AZD1222 COVID-19 vaccine. Broader study findings: The study reported that nearly half of spike-specific TCRs target unmutated variant regions.

Sequencing used immunoSEQ multiplex PCR; TCRdb keeps in-frame clones, though not all of them. The sample contains 70,000 to 95,000 clones, around 93% of which appear only once. Germline V CDR1 and CDR2: SGHRS, YFSETQ. V lost 5 bases and J lost 0; bases outside the gene matches: 5. There are 14 residues in the CDR3. Note on this clone: The antigen remains unidentified.

Sequences were derived from peripheral blood, sampled 28 days after the second AZD1222 dose. This receptor was identified in an adult who received the AZD1222 COVID-19 vaccine. The J gene is TRBJ2-7, the V gene TRBV5-1; the match to TRBD1 covers 7 bases. As DNA, the CDR3 is TGCGCCAGCAGATCTGGGACAGCCTCCTACGAGCAGTACTTC. Protein product: CASRSGTASYEQYF.